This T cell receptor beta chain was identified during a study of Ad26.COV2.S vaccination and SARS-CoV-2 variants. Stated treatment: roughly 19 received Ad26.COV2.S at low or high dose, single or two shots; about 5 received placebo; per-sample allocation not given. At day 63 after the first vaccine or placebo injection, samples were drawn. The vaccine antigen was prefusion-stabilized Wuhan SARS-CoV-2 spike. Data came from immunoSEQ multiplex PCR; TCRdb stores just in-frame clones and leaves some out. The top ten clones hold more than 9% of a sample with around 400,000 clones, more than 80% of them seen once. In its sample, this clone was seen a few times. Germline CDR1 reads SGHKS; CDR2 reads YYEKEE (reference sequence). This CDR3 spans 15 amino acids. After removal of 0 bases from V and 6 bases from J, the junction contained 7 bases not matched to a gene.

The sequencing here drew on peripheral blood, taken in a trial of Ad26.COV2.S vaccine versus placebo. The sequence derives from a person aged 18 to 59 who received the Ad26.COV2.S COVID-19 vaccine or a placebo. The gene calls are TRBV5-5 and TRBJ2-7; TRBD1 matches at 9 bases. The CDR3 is CASSLEGTGYGEQYF. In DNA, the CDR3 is TGTGCCAGCAGCTTGGAGGGGACAGGGTATGGCGAGCAGTACTTC.